This TCR beta chain was sequenced for a study of response to subunit inactivated influenza vaccine. General study findings and limits: T cells newly recruited by each seasonal influenza vaccination are few, the authors suggested.

Points on this clonotype: The antigen is not known.

This CDR3 has 15 residues. The germline V and J ends were trimmed by 3 bases and 0 bases, with 11 bases remaining between them. Germline V gives CDR1 MNHEY, CDR2 SVGEGT. TCRdb re-analysed the RT-PCR reads in MiXCR, keeping a single row per CDR3 protein. The sample shows 650,000 to 800,000 distinct CDR3 sequences, roughly 14% of them seen only once. This chain uses TRBV6-2 or TRBV6-3 with TRBJ1-2; D remains ambiguous. The clonotype comes from a man between 50 and 59 years old who received an inactivated influenza vaccine. Source: PBMCs from blood, taken less than 15 days before vaccination. The CDR3 here is CASSYPGSSNYGYTF. The CDR3 DNA follows: TGTGCCAGCAGTTATCCAGGCTCTTCTAACTATGGCTACACCTTC.